A single sample gave rise to the 5 T cell receptor beta chains below, sequenced in a study of cytomegalovirus exposure and HLA in healthy donors. Sequencing was performed with immunoSEQ multiplex PCR; in TCRdb, only in-frame clones are kept and a portion is missing. The sample has 70,000 to 95,000 clones, 80% to 95% seen once. Specimen: PBMCs. These TCRs come from a woman younger than 45 in good health and CMV-seronegative.

V is TRBV6-5 and J is TRBJ2-7; D unclear. CDR3 size: 11 residues. Germline V CDR1 and CDR2: MNHEY, SVGAGI. V dropped 5 bases and J dropped 4 bases, with 6 bases sitting between them. CDR3 in DNA: TGTGCCAGCAGTGAACATTACGAGCAGTACTTC. This translates into CASSEHYEQYF.

The V call is TRBV7-8, the J call TRBJ2-5, with D possibly being TRBD2 (6 bases). The germline V and J ends were trimmed by 5 bases and 1 base, with 11 bases remaining between them. The CDR3 is made up of 14 amino acids. CDR1 and CDR2 from the germline V gene are SGHVS and FQNEAQ. The CDR3 nucleotides read TGTGCCAGCAGCCCCTATAGCGGCCAAGAGACCCAGTACTTC. Encoded protein: CASSPYSGQETQYF.

This chain links TRBV5-1 with TRBJ1-1; TRBD1 matches at 10 bases. From germline, CDR1 is SGHRS and CDR2 YFSETQ. The V and J ends lost 4 bases and 4 bases, in that order; junction bases with no gene match: 7. The CDR3 is made up of 15 amino acids. CDR3 sequence reads: CASSEGQGKFTEAFF. The CDR3 DNA is TGCGCCAGCAGCGAGGGACAGGGGAAATTCACTGAAGCTTTCTTT.

Note on this clone: A read error may account for a junction end that differs from germline. This chain joins TRBV7-7 and TRBJ2-5, with D tentatively TRBD1 or TRBD2 (6 bases each). The CDR3 has 15 amino acids. Germline V gene lookup returns CDR1 SSHAT and CDR2 FNYEAQ (reference sequence). CDR3 amino acids: CASSLGGTPQETQYF. CDR3 nucleotide sequence: TGTGCTAGCAGCTTAGGAGGGACACCCCAAGAGACCCAGTACTTC.

The rearrangement joins TRBV25-1 to TRBJ1-1; 10 bases agree with TRBD1. The CDR3 sequence is 16 residues long. The germline V gene encodes CDR1 MGHDK and CDR2 SYGVNS. The V and J ends lost 5 bases and 4 bases, in that order; junction bases with no gene match: 10. The DNA for the CDR3 is TGTGCCAGCAGTCGTGGGACAGGGGTAGGAGGCACTGAAGCTTTCTTT. Protein sequence: CASSRGTGVGGTEAFF.